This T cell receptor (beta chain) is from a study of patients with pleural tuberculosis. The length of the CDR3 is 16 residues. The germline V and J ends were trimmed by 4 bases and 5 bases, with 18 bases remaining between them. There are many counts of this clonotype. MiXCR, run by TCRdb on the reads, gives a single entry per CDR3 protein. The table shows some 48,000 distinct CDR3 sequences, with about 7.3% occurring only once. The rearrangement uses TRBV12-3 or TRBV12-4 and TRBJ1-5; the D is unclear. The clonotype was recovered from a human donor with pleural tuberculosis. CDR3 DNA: TGTGCCAGCAGTTGGACGGATCTCCTGACGGATCAGCCCCAGCATTTT. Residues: CASSWTDLLTDQPQHF.